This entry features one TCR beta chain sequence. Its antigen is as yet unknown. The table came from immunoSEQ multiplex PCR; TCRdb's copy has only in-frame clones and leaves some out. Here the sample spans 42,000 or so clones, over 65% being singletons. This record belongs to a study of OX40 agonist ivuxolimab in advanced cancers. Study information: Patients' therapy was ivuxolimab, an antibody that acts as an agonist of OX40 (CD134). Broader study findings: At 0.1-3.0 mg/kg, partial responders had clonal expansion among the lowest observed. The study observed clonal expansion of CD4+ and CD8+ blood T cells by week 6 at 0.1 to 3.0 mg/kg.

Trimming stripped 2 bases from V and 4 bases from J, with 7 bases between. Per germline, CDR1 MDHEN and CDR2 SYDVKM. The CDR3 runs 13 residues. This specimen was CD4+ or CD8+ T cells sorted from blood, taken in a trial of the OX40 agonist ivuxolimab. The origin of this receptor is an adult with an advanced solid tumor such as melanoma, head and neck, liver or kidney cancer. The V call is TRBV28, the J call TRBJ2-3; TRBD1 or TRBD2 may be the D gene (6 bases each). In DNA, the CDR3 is TGTGCCAGCAGTTTAAGGGGGGCAGATACGCAGTATTTT. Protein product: CASSLRGADTQYF. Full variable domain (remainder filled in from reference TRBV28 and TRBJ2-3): DVKVTQSSRYLVKRTGEKVFLECVQDMDHENMFWYRQDPGLGLRLIYFSYDVKMKEKGDIPEGYSVSREKKERFSLILESASTNQTSMYLCASSLRGADTQYFGPGTRLTVL.